The 31 T cell receptor beta chains below come from one sample, sequenced in a study of response to subunit inactivated influenza vaccine. TCRdb fed the RT-PCR reads into MiXCR, producing one record per CDR3 protein. The data hold more than 450,000 distinct CDR3 sequences, with roughly 10% observed a single time. Sample: PBMCs from blood, taken on the day of vaccination. These TCRs come from a man over 45 who received an inactivated influenza vaccine.

This chain uses TRBV20-1 with TRBJ2-7; 9 bases line up with TRBD2. The trim removed 0 bases at V and 0 bases at J, leaving 6 bases unmatched. The CDR3 is 16 residues long. The germline V gene encodes CDR1 DFQATT and CDR2 SNEGSKA (reference sequence). CDR3 residues: CSARESAGGRSYEQYF. The CDR3 nucleotides are TGCAGTGCTAGAGAGTCGGCGGGGGGGCGCTCCTACGAGCAGTACTTC.

This sequence joins TRBV18 and TRBJ2-1, with TRBD2 matching 7 bases. Looked up from germline, CDR1 is KGHSH and CDR2 is LQKENI. Losses at the gene ends were 2 bases for V and 5 bases for J; bases not matched to a gene: 9. The CDR3 runs to 16 residues. The CDR3: CASSPNREGGHNEQFF. The CDR3 coding sequence is TGTGCCAGCTCACCAAATAGGGAGGGCGGCCACAATGAGCAGTTCTTC.

The chain recombines TRBV5-6 with TRBJ2-2; D gene uncertain. This CDR3 spans 17 amino acids. The germline CDR1 and CDR2 sequences are SGHDT and YYEEEE. V shed 2 bases and J shed 7 bases, with 21 bases lying between them. The CDR3 region is CASSFRPTIFNNGELFF. In nucleotides, the CDR3 is TGTGCCAGCAGCTTCCGTCCAACCATCTTTAATAACGGGGAGCTGTTTTTT.

This clonotype was recorded a few times. V gene TRBV5-1 combines with J gene TRBJ2-3; 8 bases map to TRBD1. The V gene end was trimmed by 3 bases and the J gene end by 6 bases; junction bases not matched to a gene: 6. This CDR3 comprises 14 residues. Germline V gene sequence: CDR1 SGHRS, CDR2 YFSETQ. The CDR3: CASSSGTGPDTQYF. DNA of the CDR3: TGCGCCAGCAGCTCTGGGACAGGTCCTGATACGCAGTATTTT.

Ten or more counts support this clonotype. CDR3 sequence reads: CASSLRGIHEQYF. The CDR3 DNA reads TGTGCCAGCAGTTTACGGGGGATCCACGAGCAGTACTTC. This sequence joins TRBV12-3 or TRBV12-4 and TRBJ2-7; D may be TRBD2 (6 bases). Between the trimmed V and J ends, which lost 2 bases and 5 bases, there was a span of 10 bases. The CDR3 consists of 13 residues.

CDR3 sequence reads: CASSLMDQPQHF. In DNA form, the CDR3 reads TGTGCCAGCAGCTTAATGGATCAGCCCCAGCATTTT. The chain has TRBV7-2 and TRBJ1-5; D gene ambiguous. This CDR3 is 12 amino acids long. Looked up from germline, CDR1 is SGHTA and CDR2 is FQGNSA. Trimming left V 2 bases short and J 5 bases short, with 4 bases between.

This clonotype was seen more than once but under ten times. The J gene is TRBJ1-5, the V gene TRBV12-3 or TRBV12-4; D gene ambiguous. Trimming stripped 6 bases from V and 4 bases from J, with 13 bases between. This CDR3 contains 14 residues. In DNA, the CDR3 is TGTGCCAGCAGGAGGAGCCTTGAAAATCAGCCCCAGCATTTT. Protein product: CASRRSLENQPQHF.

The chain links TRBV4-2 to TRBJ2-3, with TRBD1 matching over 10 bases. V shed 4 bases, J shed 6 bases, and the junction held 10 bases outside the gene matches. The CDR3 totals 16 residues. Per the germline V gene, CDR1 is LGHNA and CDR2 is YNFKEQ. The CDR3 sequence: CASSPRGQGEADTQYF. CDR3 in DNA: TGTGCCAGCAGCCCCCGAGGACAGGGGGAAGCGGATACGCAGTATTTT.

The gene calls are TRBV4-2 and TRBJ2-1; 11 positions agree with TRBD2. Germline V CDR1 and CDR2: LGHNA, YNFKEQ. The CDR3 length is 15 residues. J was trimmed by 8 bases and V by 0 bases; bases with no gene match: 3. The chain's CDR3 is CASSQDSLAGDEQFF. In DNA form, the CDR3 reads TGTGCCAGCAGCCAAGATTCACTAGCGGGAGATGAGCAGTTCTTC.

This clonotype was recorded many times. V usage is TRBV24-1 and J usage is TRBJ2-2, with 8 bases fitting TRBD1. V was clipped by 4 bases and J by 7 bases; unmatched bases: 7. This CDR3 is 15 amino acids long. Per the germline V gene, CDR1 is KGHDR and CDR2 is SFDVKD. The CDR3, as DNA: TGTGCCACCAGTGAGACAGACAGGGGTGGCGGGGAGCTGTTTTTT. It specifies CATSETDRGGGELFF.

The J gene is TRBJ1-1, the V gene TRBV18; D is ambiguous. V was trimmed by 1 base and J by 8 bases, leaving 17 bases between them. Germline CDR1 and CDR2: KGHSH and LQKENI. The length of the CDR3 is 15 residues. CDR3: CASSPRTDPDLEAFF. DNA of the CDR3: TGTGCCAGCTCACCACGCACTGACCCTGACCTGGAAGCTTTCTTT.

This clonotype was detected a few times. The rearrangement joins TRBV5-6 to TRBJ2-2; tentatively, D is TRBD1 (5 bases). The CDR3 is 16 residues long. In germline, CDR1 is SGHDT, CDR2 YYEEEE. V lost 1 base and J lost 3, with 13 bases in between. The CDR3 coding sequence is TGTGCCAGCAGCTTGTTTAAAGGGGCCGACACCGGGGAGCTGTTTTTT. It translates to CASSLFKGADTGELFF.

The J gene is TRBJ2-3, the V gene TRBV5-4; 7 bases map to TRBD1. The length of the CDR3 is 14 residues. J was trimmed by 3 bases and V by 9 bases; bases with no gene match: 10. Germline CDR1 is SGHNT and CDR2 is YYREEE (reference sequence). CDR3 protein: CATQQGKGTDTQYF. The CDR3 coding sequence is TGTGCCACCCAACAGGGGAAGGGGACAGATACGCAGTATTTT.

The chain links TRBV20-1 to TRBJ2-7; either TRBD1 or TRBD2 may fit D (5 bases each). Germline V gene data show CDR1 as DFQATT and CDR2 as SNEGSKA (reference sequence). The CDR3 is 16 residues long. V was pared by 4 bases and J by 4 bases, with 23 bases between. The CDR3 spells CSATPAGTAKGYEQYF. CDR3 DNA sequence: TGCAGTGCTACCCCGGCAGGGACCGCCAAGGGATACGAGCAGTACTTC.

This clonotype came up a few times. The gene calls are TRBV5-1 and TRBJ2-7, with 11 bases aligning to TRBD2. This CDR3 contains 16 residues. The germline gives CDR1 SGHRS, CDR2 YFSETQ. V lost 5 bases and J lost 2; bases outside the gene matches: 9. The chain's CDR3 is CASRLPTSGETYEQYF. The CDR3 nucleotides are TGCGCCAGCAGATTACCGACTAGCGGGGAGACCTACGAGCAGTACTTC.

This clonotype was seen more than once but under ten times. The J gene is TRBJ2-1, the V gene TRBV6-1, with D tentatively TRBD1 or TRBD2 (5 bases each). This CDR3 has 17 residues. Germline assignment: CDR1 MNHNS and CDR2 SASEGT. V was trimmed by 5 bases and J by 4 bases, leaving 21 bases between them. The CDR3 DNA follows: TGTGCCAGCAGTCCGGGGCACCTGATCAATGAGTACAATGAGCAGTTCTTC. This translates into CASSPGHLINEYNEQFF.

This clonotype has a handful of counts. The chain employs TRBV11-3 and TRBJ2-5; possibly TRBD1 for D (5 bases). CDR3 length equals 15 residues. Trimming took 1 base from V and 4 from J, leaving 13 bases between them. Germline V gene data show CDR1 as SGHNT and CDR2 as YENEEA. The CDR3 loop reads CASSLVAGSGETQYF. The CDR3 region has the DNA TGTGCCAGCAGCTTAGTTGCAGGGTCGGGAGAGACCCAGTACTTC.

In its sample, this clonotype was seen many times. The gene calls are TRBV7-2 and TRBJ2-7; unclear D gene. Germline V gene sequence: CDR1 SGHTA, CDR2 FQGNSA. Trimming pared 5 bases from V and 7 bases from J, leaving 12 bases between. The CDR3 spans 12 residues. This CDR3 reads CASSPQAREQYF. CDR3 sequence (DNA): TGTGCCAGCAGCCCCCAGGCTAGGGAGCAGTACTTC.

CDR3 coding DNA: TGCAGTGCTAGAGGTGGCCGAGATATTAATGAAAAACTGTTTTTT. Translation gives CSARGGRDINEKLFF. The chain couples TRBV20-1 to TRBJ1-4; D gene ambiguous. CDR1 is DFQATT and CDR2 is SNEGSKA in the germline V gene (reference sequence). The CDR3 totals 15 residues. The V gene lost 1 base and the J gene lost 4 bases, with 13 bases spanning the gap.

This clonotype occurred a few times. The chain employs TRBV11-2 and TRBJ2-2; D ambiguous. Trimming stripped 5 bases from V and 5 bases from J, with 12 bases between. The germline gives CDR1 SGHAT, CDR2 FQNNGV. The CDR3 is 14 residues long. The CDR3 region is CASSHQAETGELFF. CDR3 in DNA: TGTGCCAGCAGCCACCAAGCTGAGACCGGGGAGCTGTTTTTT.

The V and J genes are TRBV12-3 or TRBV12-4 and TRBJ2-5; D perhaps matches TRBD1 (5 bases). This CDR3 region has 15 residues. V was trimmed by 4 bases and J by 1 base, leaving 13 bases between them. CDR3 protein: CASSSTGHLQETQYF. CDR3 bases: TGTGCCAGCAGTTCCACCGGACACCTCCAAGAGACCCAGTACTTC.

The J gene is TRBJ2-3, the V gene TRBV28; D is unresolved. Trimming left V 7 bases short and J 0 bases short, with 14 bases between. CDR3 size: 15 residues. Germline-derived CDR1 and CDR2 are MDHEN and SYDVKM. The CDR3 region is CASTKGWTSTDTQYF. CDR3 nucleotide sequence: TGTGCCAGCACCAAAGGTTGGACCAGCACAGATACGCAGTATTTT.

This clonotype was counted only a few times. This chain connects TRBV6-2 or TRBV6-3 to TRBJ2-1; D tentatively fits TRBD1 or TRBD2 (6 bases each). V lost 2 bases, J lost 5 bases, and 13 bases lay in between. The V gene's germline CDR1 is MNHEY and CDR2 SVGEGT. This CDR3 region has 15 residues. DNA of the CDR3: TGTGCCAGCAGTTACCCCGGGGGCATCGACAATGAGCAGTTCTTC. This translates into CASSYPGGIDNEQFF.

The V and J genes are TRBV10-3 and TRBJ2-2; TRBD1 aligns across 9 bases. The ends lost 10 bases at V and 7 bases at J; junction bases unmatched: 10. The CDR3 is 14 residues long. From germline, CDR1 is ENHRY and CDR2 SYGVKD. CDR3 protein: CATKNRGQGGELFF. Here the CDR3 DNA reads TGTGCCACCAAAAACAGGGGGCAGGGCGGGGAGCTGTTTTTT.

This clonotype was seen many times. This chain joins TRBV7-2 and TRBJ2-5; D ambiguous. Per the germline V gene, CDR1 is SGHTA and CDR2 is FQGNSA. The CDR3 is 13 amino acids. Trimming left V 5 bases short and J 4 bases short, with 11 bases between. As DNA, the CDR3 is TGTGCCAGCAGCCCGTCGAACCGAGAGACCCAGTACTTC. This sequence encodes CASSPSNRETQYF.

This clonotype has a handful of counts. V is TRBV6-5 and J is TRBJ2-3; D is undetermined. Between the trimmed V and J ends, which lost 3 bases and 6 bases, there was a span of 4 bases. The CDR3 length is 11 residues. The germline CDR1 and CDR2 sequences are MNHEY and SVGAGI. CDR3 loop: CASSYKDTQYF. Here the CDR3 DNA reads TGTGCCAGCAGTTATAAGGATACGCAGTATTTT.

In its sample, this clonotype was seen a few times. This chain uses TRBV7-3 with TRBJ1-1, with D possibly TRBD1 on 5 matching bases. The CDR3 is 14 residues long. Trimming removed 5 bases from V and 4 bases from J, with 14 bases in between. Germline CDR1 reads SGHTA; CDR2 reads FQGTGA. CDR3 nucleotide sequence: TGTGCCAGCAGCCTGGGACCTCCTAGCACTGAAGCTTTCTTT. It is translated as CASSLGPPSTEAFF.

This clonotype was observed a few times. This rearrangement joins TRBV4-3 to TRBJ2-5; D possibly corresponds to TRBD1 (5 bases). This CDR3 is 15 amino acids long. The germline gives CDR1 LGHNA, CDR2 YSLEER. Trimming cost V 1 base and J 1 base, with 10 bases left between them. The chain's CDR3 is CASSQGTQRQETQYF. The CDR3 nucleotides are TGCGCCAGCAGCCAAGGGACACAACGCCAAGAGACCCAGTACTTC.

This clonotype was found a few times. The rearrangement joins TRBV6-2 or TRBV6-3 to TRBJ1-1; D remains unclear. V gave up 4 bases and J gave up 4 bases, with 13 bases separating them. Germline CDR1 MNHEY, CDR2 SVGEGT. The CDR3 spans 14 residues. CDR3 residues: CASSSLGVSTEAFF. DNA of the CDR3: TGTGCCAGCAGTTCTTTGGGAGTGAGCACTGAAGCTTTCTTT.

Written as DNA, the CDR3 is TGTGCCAGCAGCTCAGCCTCAGATTACACTGAAGCTTTCTTT. Its translation: CASSSASDYTEAFF. The chain is built from TRBV7-9 and TRBJ1-1, with D hard to call. The length of the CDR3 is 14 residues. Deletions cut 4 bases from V and 3 bases from J, with 12 bases between. Germline loops: CDR1 SEHNR, CDR2 FQNEAQ (reference sequence).

The table lists this clonotype with a few counts. J is TRBJ2-6 and V is TRBV9; either TRBD1 or TRBD2 may fit D (6 bases each). V lost 4 bases to trimming and J lost 4 bases, with 18 bases between them. There are 17 residues in the CDR3. Per the germline V gene, CDR1 is SGDLS and CDR2 is YYNGEE. Written as DNA, the CDR3 is TGTGCCAGCAGCTGGGGGGCCCCGGGAACGGGGGCCAACGTCCTGACTTTC. It translates to CASSWGAPGTGANVLTF. The whole variable domain, filled in from reference TRBV9 and TRBJ2-6, reads DSGVTQTPKHLITATGQRVTLRCSPRSGDLSVYWYQQSLDQGLQFLIQYYNGEERAKGNILERFSAQQFPDLHSELNLSSLELGDSALYFCASSWGAPGTGANVLTFGAGSRLTVL.